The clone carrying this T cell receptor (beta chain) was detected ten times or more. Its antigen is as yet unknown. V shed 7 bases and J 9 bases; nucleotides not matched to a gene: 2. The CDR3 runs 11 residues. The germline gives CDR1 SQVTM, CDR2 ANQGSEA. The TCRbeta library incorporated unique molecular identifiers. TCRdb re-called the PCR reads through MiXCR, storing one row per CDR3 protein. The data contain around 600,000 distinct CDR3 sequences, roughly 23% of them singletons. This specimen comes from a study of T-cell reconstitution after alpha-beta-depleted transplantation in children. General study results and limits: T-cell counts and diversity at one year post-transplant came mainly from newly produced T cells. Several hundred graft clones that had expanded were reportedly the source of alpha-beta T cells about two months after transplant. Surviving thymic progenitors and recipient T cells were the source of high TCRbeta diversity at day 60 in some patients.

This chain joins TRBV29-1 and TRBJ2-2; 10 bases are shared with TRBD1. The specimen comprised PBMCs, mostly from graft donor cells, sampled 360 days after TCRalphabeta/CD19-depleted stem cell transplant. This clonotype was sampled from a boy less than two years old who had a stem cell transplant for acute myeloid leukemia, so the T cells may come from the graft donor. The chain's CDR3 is CSGDRGWELFF. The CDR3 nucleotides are TGCAGCGGGGACAGGGGTTGGGAGCTGTTTTTT.